The present entry profiles one TCR beta chain with its context. The specificity of this receptor is unknown. Per-base quality was not reported, and no clone a single base away is much larger than it. This sample is drawn from a study of blood T cell repertoires in COVID-19 (TCRdb year 2020). Background for the entire study: Samples covering the acute and convalescent phases of COVID-19 were provided by collaborators in the United States, Italy and Spain. The samples were drawn from the first 160 participants of the ongoing ImmuneRACE study and from 1,254 subjects provided by 6 global collaborators. HLA class I and class II types, where available, came from metadata supplied by the sample provider rather than from assay-based typing. Deeply sampled blood TCRbeta repertoires from subjects exposed to, actively infected with, or recovered from COVID-19 were included in the dataset. The prospective study material was composed of cDNA or gDNA derived from T cells, B-cell-depleted T cells, or PBMCs. The repertoires were made available in a free public database intended to serve as a resource for research on the immune response to SARS-CoV-2. A de-identified subject ID, COVID-19 status, age in years and sex were almost always included in the sample metadata. The paper's findings and limits, for the study overall: How much clinical and demographic metadata was included differed by source and by participant, and the metadata was provided uncurated.

V and J lose 11 bases and 5 bases, and a span of 19 bases separates them. From the cysteine up to the phenylalanine, the CDR3 has a length of 14 residues. CDR3 DNA only is kept here, 42 bases in frame from base 1. CDR1 and CDR2 are drawn from the germline V gene: MNHEY, SVGAGI. In the prospective study, participants were roughly 18 to 90 years old, resided in fewer than 25 geographic areas of the United States, and were enrolled through a virtual design. Cohort assignment in the prospective study relied on participant-reported clinical history from a screening survey and a study questionnaire. ImmuneRACE Cohort 3 recovered participants were defined by two consecutive negative NP/OP PCR tests, healthcare professional clearance, or symptom resolution. In the prospective study, mobile phlebotomists collected whole blood, serum and a nasopharyngeal or oropharyngeal swab from each participant. Over a roughly 2-month period, participants in the prospective study had the option of providing additional blood draws and questionnaires. Prospective study blood samples were shipped either frozen or at room temperature before DNA extraction.

The immunoSEQ Assay, a bias-controlled multiplex PCR, was used to amplify TCRbeta CDR3 regions from genomic DNA. Per the authors' processing: Within the assay, amplification of reference gene primers was used to estimate how many nucleated cells each sample contained. To quantify the absolute abundance of each unique TCRbeta CDR3 rearrangement, sequence reads were collapsed and filtered. Productive Simpson clonality was computed per sample as the square root of Simpson's diversity index over productive rearrangements. The clones in this table, taken by TCRdb from immuneACCESS, are in-frame only. Not every clone is retained; where verified, under half of the shortfall comes from an unresolved V gene, and the cause of the rest is unknown. The D gene and trimming were derived from the DNA, and the V and J assignments and clone size from that table. The sample table holds about 250,000 clones, of which just over 85% were seen once. Approximately 1.7% of the sample goes to the ten largest clones.

This TCR came from a man aged 35 to 55 who had recovered from COVID-19. In this chain, TRBV6-5 is recombined with TRBJ1-5, and TRBD1 may be the D gene, going by 6 matching bases. Sequenced material: PBMCs or T cells enriched from blood (not recorded which). This receptor carries the CDR3 CACRGVQGYQPQHF. In nucleotide form, the sequence is TGTGCCTGCCGAGGAGTACAGGGCTATCAGCCCCAGCATTTT.